What follows is one T cell receptor beta chain and its context. What this receptor recognizes is not known. Base qualities are not at hand, and no much larger clone is one base apart. The CDR3 sequence holds 15 residues, the cysteine and phenylalanine included. Kept here is only the CDR3 DNA, which spans 45 bases and is read in frame from base 1. From V the trimming removes 5 bases and from J it removes 5 bases, while the gene matches leave 7 bases of the junction unaccounted for. Library prep was done by RT-PCR. TCRdb shows the sequencer as Illumina HiSeq 2500. TCRdb reprocessing: public reads trimmed at Q25 with fastp, clones called with MiXCR, in-frame beta chains kept. Identical CDR3 protein sequences are pooled into one entry, listed with their most common genes and DNA. The sample contains 400,000 to 650,000 distinct CDR3 sequences, approximately 6.9% of them found a single time. Together, the top ten hold about 12% of the sample.

This entry is derived from a study of response to subunit inactivated influenza vaccine (dated 2018 in TCRdb). Describing the broader study: The study used deep quantitative T cell receptor repertoire profiling to track responses to a trivalent subunit inactivated influenza vaccine. General findings and caveats noted by the study authors: The authors suggested that each seasonal influenza vaccination may recruit only a limited number of new T cells.

The clonotype comes from a man aged 50 to 69 who received an inactivated influenza vaccine. Donor details come from another sample of the same person, matched by shared clones. The receptor chain draws on TRBV12-3 or TRBV12-4 and TRBJ2-7; the junction holds 12 bases that match TRBD2. The sample in question was PBMCs from blood, obtained around 2 years after vaccination. The bases read TGTGCCAGCAGTCCCGGACTAGCGGGGAACAACGAGCAGTACTTC. Its amino acids are CASSPGLAGNNEQYF.